Shown below are 31 T cell receptor beta chains from a single sample sequenced in a study of beta chain features in type 1 diabetes. TCRB transcripts that were expressed got sequenced, as all of the isolated RNA had been reverse transcribed. Using immunoSEQ multiplex PCR, the repertoire was profiled, and TCRdb retains in-frame clones only, with some absent. The sample lists some 150,000 clones, 9.7% occurring once. The specimen was central memory CD4+ T cells from blood. All receptors derive from a woman aged 40 to 50 in good health.

V is TRBV6-5 and J is TRBJ2-3, with a possible D match to TRBD2 (6 bases). The germline gives CDR1 MNHEY, CDR2 SVGAGI. CDR3 size: 14 residues. V gave up 5 bases and J gave up 8 bases, with 17 bases separating them. The CDR3 nucleotides are TGTGCCAGCAGTCTGCGGGGAGGCGGAGGTACGCAGTATTTT. This encodes CASSLRGGGGTQYF.

This chain joins TRBV10-2 and TRBJ1-5; TRBD1 matches at 10 bases. V lost 5 bases, J lost 5 bases, and 6 bases stayed unmatched. The length of the CDR3 is 15 residues. The germline gives CDR1 WSHSY, CDR2 SAAADI. The CDR3 region is CASSRSGTGDQPQHF. The CDR3 nucleotides read TGCGCCAGCAGTCGATCCGGGACAGGGGATCAGCCCCAGCATTTT.

This chain joins TRBV5-6 and TRBJ2-5; 14 bases line up with TRBD2. Looked up from germline, CDR1 is SGHDT and CDR2 is YYEEEE. J gave up 2 bases and V 5 bases, and 8 bases lay outside the gene matches. CDR3 length: 17 amino acids. The CDR3 region is CASSGTSGGVPQETQYF. The CDR3 nucleotides read TGTGCCAGCAGTGGGACTAGCGGGGGAGTACCTCAAGAGACCCAGTACTTC. Full variable domain (rest looked up from reference TRBV5-6 and TRBJ2-5): DAGVTQSPTHLIKTRGQQVTLRCSPKSGHDTVSWYQQALGQGPQFIFQYYEEEERQRGNFPDRFSGHQFPNYSSELNVNALLLGDSALYLCASSGTSGGVPQETQYFGPGTRLLVL.

The chain uses TRBV5-1 and TRBJ2-2; D perhaps matches TRBD1 (5 bases). Germline V CDR1 and CDR2: SGHRS, YFSETQ. There are 14 residues in the CDR3. V lost 4 bases to trimming and J lost 6 bases, with 13 bases between them. CDR3 in amino acids: CASSPHQGSGELFF. The DNA of the CDR3 is TGCGCCAGCAGCCCCCACCAGGGATCCGGGGAGCTGTTTTTT.

This clone was detected only a few times. CDR3 nucleotides: TGTGCCAGCAGCTTGTACTCTACGTTTCCCAGGGGTGGAACCGGGGAGCTGTTTTTT. It codes for CASSLYSTFPRGGTGELFF. J is TRBJ2-2 and V is TRBV5-5; possibly TRBD1 for D (6 bases). CDR3 size: 19 residues. From germline, CDR1 is SGHKS and CDR2 YYEKEE (reference sequence). Between the trimmed V and J ends, which lost 1 base and 5 bases, there was a span of 24 bases.

V and J are TRBV6-5 and TRBJ1-6, with D possibly matching TRBD1 (5 bases). Germline lookup yields CDR1 MNHEY and CDR2 SVGAGI. Trimming took 4 bases from V and 7 from J, leaving 11 bases between them. The CDR3 is 14 amino acids. The CDR3 spells CASSFRQRNSPLHF. CDR3 in DNA: TGTGCCAGCAGTTTCAGACAGAGAAATTCACCCCTCCACTTT.

This clone was recorded a few times. The V gene is TRBV13, the J gene TRBJ2-1; D unresolved. The CDR3 is 13 residues long. From germline, CDR1 is PRHDT and CDR2 FYEKMQ (reference sequence). The germline V and J ends were trimmed by 6 bases and 4 bases, with 10 bases remaining between them. CDR3 loop: CASSYRPYNEQFF. CDR3 in DNA: TGTGCCAGCAGTTACAGACCTTACAATGAGCAGTTCTTC.

CDR3 DNA sequence: TGTGCCAGCAGCTTGGGGGGGGGAGGGAACTTATGGGATACGCAGTATTTT. Protein sequence: CASSLGGGGNLWDTQYF. The V call is TRBV5-4, the J call TRBJ2-3; 7 positions match TRBD2. V shed 0 bases and J 6 bases; nucleotides not matched to a gene: 13. The length of the CDR3 is 17 residues. The germline CDR1 and CDR2 sequences are SGHNT and YYREEE (reference sequence).

This clone was found a few times. The chain recombines TRBV4-3 with TRBJ1-1, with TRBD1 as a possible D gene (5 bases). The CDR3 is 13 amino acids. V shed 2 bases and J shed 7 bases, with 11 bases lying between them. Germline V lookup: CDR1 LGHNA, CDR2 YSLEER. In DNA, the CDR3 is TGCGCCAGCAGCCAACAGCCCGGGGGTGAAGCTTTCTTT. Its translation is CASSQQPGGEAFF.

This chain joins TRBV5-1 and TRBJ2-2; the D is unclear. Germline CDR1 and CDR2: SGHRS and YFSETQ. Trimming took off 5 bases at V and 3 bases at J, with 11 bases between the two ends. This CDR3 spans 14 amino acids. CDR3 DNA: TGCGCCAGCAGTCGTGACTCCTACACCGGGGAGCTGTTTTTT. Its translation is CASSRDSYTGELFF.

With respect to this clone: The sample contains more than one DNA sequence encoding this CDR3. The chain is built from TRBV7-2 and TRBJ2-2, with a tentative D call TRBD2 (6 bases). Trimming removed 5 bases from V and 6 bases from J, with 10 bases in between. The germline V gene has CDR1 SGHTA and CDR2 FQGNSA. The CDR3 is 13 residues long. CDR3 DNA: TGTGCCAGCAGCCGCCCGGGGGCCGGGGAGCTGTTTTTT. It yields the protein CASSRPGAGELFF.

This clone was observed once. The chain couples TRBV5-1 to TRBJ1-4; 9 nucleotides agree with TRBD1. Germline CDR1 and CDR2: SGHRS and YFSETQ. J lost 7 bases, V lost 3 bases, and 10 bases had no gene match. The CDR3 is 16 residues long. The CDR3 here is CASSSGTGLSREKLFF. The CDR3 DNA sequence: TGCGCCAGCAGCTCCGGGACAGGGCTAAGTCGTGAAAAACTGTTTTTT.

This clone was found a few times. The DNA for the CDR3 is TGTGCCAGCAGCCGCGGGGGGCTTACAGATACGCAGTATTTT. It is translated as CASSRGGLTDTQYF. The chain has TRBV6-6 and TRBJ2-3; the match to TRBD2 covers 8 bases. Unmatched junction bases numbered 5, after V lost 6 bases and J lost 3 bases. CDR1 and CDR2 from the germline V gene are MNHNY and SVGAGI (reference sequence). The CDR3 is 14 amino acids.

This clone was seen more than once but under ten times. This rearrangement joins TRBV11-2 to TRBJ1-2; 8 bases fit TRBD1. Germline V lookup: CDR1 SGHAT, CDR2 FQNNGV. CDR3 size: 13 residues. The trim removed 3 bases at V and 8 bases at J, leaving 5 bases unmatched. The chain's CDR3 is CASSFRTGSGYTF. CDR3 bases: TGTGCCAGCAGCTTTCGGACAGGGAGCGGCTACACCTTC.

This chain links TRBV13 with TRBJ1-5; 9 nucleotides line up with TRBD1. Germline V gene lookup returns CDR1 PRHDT and CDR2 FYEKMQ (reference sequence). V dropped 6 bases and J dropped 6; count of bases not matched to a gene: 6. CDR3 size: 14 residues. CDR3 DNA sequence: TGTGCCAGCAGGCAGGGACAGGGCAGTCAGCCCCAGCATTTT. The encoded protein is CASRQGQGSQPQHF.

The CDR3 reads CASRVTVSNQPQHF. The CDR3 coding sequence is TGTGCCAGCAGGGTGACAGTTAGCAATCAGCCCCAGCATTTT. This chain connects TRBV6-1 to TRBJ1-5, with D possibly TRBD1 on 5 matching bases. Looked up from germline, CDR1 is MNHNS and CDR2 is SASEGT. The CDR3 totals 14 residues. Trimming left V 6 bases short and J 0 bases short, with 9 bases between.

This chain links TRBV5-1 with TRBJ2-2; 7 bases map to TRBD1. The J segment lost 1 base and the V segment lost 1 base, leaving 1 base of the junction unmatched. Germline CDR1 SGHRS, CDR2 YFSETQ. The CDR3 is 15 amino acids. CDR3 DNA: TGCGCCAGCAGCTTGACAGGGGAGAACACCGGGGAGCTGTTTTTT. The encoded protein is CASSLTGENTGELFF. Drawing the rest from reference TRBV5-1 and TRBJ2-2, the complete variable domain is KAGVTQTPRYLIKTRGQQVTLSCSPISGHRSVSWYQQTPGQGLQFLFEYFSETQRNKGNFPGRFSGRQFSNSRSEMNVSTLELGDSALYLCASSLTGENTGELFFGEGSRLTVL.

The V gene is TRBV7-9, the J gene TRBJ2-1, with D perhaps TRBD1 (5 bases). Germline lookup yields CDR1 SEHNR and CDR2 FQNEAQ (reference sequence). The CDR3 length is 13 residues. Trimming took 5 bases from V and 12 from J, leaving 17 bases between them. CDR3 bases: TGTGCCAGCAGCCGGGCGGTGGGTACAGGGCAGTTCTTC. This translates into CASSRAVGTGQFF.

The genes are TRBV5-6 and TRBJ1-1, with 10 bases that match TRBD1. In germline, CDR1 is SGHDT, CDR2 YYEEEE. The V and J ends lost 3 bases and 7 bases, in that order; junction bases with no gene match: 12. The length of the CDR3 is 16 residues. The CDR3 sequence is CASSYYGGTGALEAFF. CDR3 sequence (DNA): TGTGCCAGCAGCTATTACGGTGGGACAGGGGCCCTTGAAGCTTTCTTT.

This clone was observed a few times. CDR3 region: CASSLVSEAFF. CDR3 coding DNA: TGTGCCAGCAGCTTGGTATCTGAAGCTTTCTTT. This chain connects TRBV5-6 to TRBJ1-1; the D is unclear. V lost 0 bases to trimming and J lost 6 bases, with 3 bases between them. The CDR3 is made up of 11 amino acids. Per the germline V gene, CDR1 is SGHDT and CDR2 is YYEEEE.

This clone has a handful of counts. The chain joins TRBV13 to TRBJ2-3; 7 bases agree with TRBD2. The CDR3 runs 19 residues. The junction had 14 bases not matched to a gene; V was cut back by 2 bases and J by 0 bases. Per germline, CDR1 PRHDT and CDR2 FYEKMQ (reference sequence). CDR3 in amino acids: CASSLYTRRLAVSTDTQYF. DNA for the CDR3: TGTGCCAGCAGCTTATACACGAGACGCCTAGCGGTTAGCACAGATACGCAGTATTTT. The full variable domain, in which reference TRBV13 and TRBJ2-3 provide the parts outside the CDR3, is AAGVIQSPRHLIKEKRETATLKCYPIPRHDTVYWYQQGPGQDPQFLISFYEKMQSDKGSIPDRFSAQQFSDYHSELNMSSLELGDSALYFCASSLYTRRLAVSTDTQYFGPGTRLTVL.

This clone turned up a few times. The rearrangement links TRBV7-8 to TRBJ2-3, with unresolved D. The CDR3 is made up of 14 amino acids. Looked up from germline, CDR1 is SGHVS and CDR2 is FQNEAQ. Trimming removed 1 base from V and 6 bases from J, with 11 bases in between. The CDR3 loop is CASSLDQALDTQYF. DNA for the CDR3: TGTGCCAGCAGCTTAGACCAGGCCCTGGATACGCAGTATTTT.

The genes are TRBV19 and TRBJ2-3; D ambiguous. Per germline, CDR1 LNHDA and CDR2 SQIVND (reference sequence). The ends were cut back, 4 bases at V and 1 base at J, with 12 bases in the middle. The CDR3 is made up of 15 amino acids. The CDR3 loop reads CASSKRSIGTDTQYF. CDR3 nucleotide sequence: TGTGCCAGTAGTAAACGTTCAATAGGCACAGATACGCAGTATTTT.

This clone has at least ten counts. This chain joins TRBV29-1 and TRBJ2-5, with 7 bases identical to TRBD1. CDR1 and CDR2 (germline): SQVTM, ANQGSEA. The trim removed 7 bases at V and 5 bases at J, leaving 7 bases unmatched. This CDR3 has 12 residues. The CDR3 spells CSADRARETQYF. CDR3 bases: TGCAGCGCCGACAGGGCCCGGGAGACCCAGTACTTC. Combining the CDR3 with reference TRBV29-1 and TRBJ2-5 gives the whole variable domain SAVISQKPSRDICQRGTSLTIQCQVDSQVTMMFWYRQQPGQSLTLIATANQGSEATYESGFVIDKFPISRPNLTFSTLTVSNMSPEDSSIYLCSADRARETQYFGPGTRLLVL.

This clone turned up a few times. CDR3 sequence reads: CSVKAGVSTDTQYF. The CDR3, as DNA: TGCAGCGTTAAGGCAGGGGTTAGCACAGATACGCAGTATTTT. The chain couples TRBV29-1 to TRBJ2-3; the D gene is possibly TRBD1 (6 bases). Trimming left V 5 bases short and J 0 bases short, with 12 bases between. This CDR3 has 14 residues. Germline lookup yields CDR1 SQVTM and CDR2 ANQGSEA.

This clone came up a few times. The CDR3: CASSYRSGDTQYF. The CDR3 nucleotides are TGTGCCAGTAGCTACAGGTCTGGAGATACGCAGTATTTT. The rearrangement joins TRBV19 to TRBJ2-3, with D perhaps matching TRBD1 (5 bases). V was trimmed by 6 bases and J by 5 bases, leaving 12 bases between them. Per the germline V gene, CDR1 is LNHDA and CDR2 is SQIVND (reference sequence). This CDR3 is built from 13 residues. Full variable domain (outside the CDR3, taken from reference TRBV19 and TRBJ2-3): DGGITQSPKYLFRKEGQNVTLSCEQNLNHDAMYWYRQDPGQGLRLIYYSQIVNDFQKGDIAEGYSVSREKKESFPLTVTSAQKNPTAFYLCASSYRSGDTQYFGPGTRLTVL.

The chain recombines TRBV6-5 with TRBJ2-3; D is perhaps TRBD2 (5 bases). This CDR3 comprises 14 residues. V lost 5 bases, J lost 6 bases, and 15 bases lay in between. Per germline, CDR1 MNHEY and CDR2 SVGAGI. This CDR3 is CASSRRDGYDTQYF. In nucleotides, the CDR3 is TGTGCCAGCAGTCGCCGGGATGGTTACGATACGCAGTATTTT.

The rearrangement links TRBV6-1 to TRBJ1-1; D not certain. V dropped 7 bases and J dropped 6 bases, with 15 bases sitting between them. The CDR3 length is 13 residues. Germline CDR1 and CDR2: MNHNS and SASEGT. For the CDR3, the DNA is TGTGCCAGCAAATTCAGAGCGGCAGCTGAAGCTTTCTTT. Its protein product is CASKFRAAAEAFF.

This clone was seen ten or more times. The chain recombines TRBV5-1 with TRBJ2-7; possibly TRBD1 for D (7 bases). The CDR3 runs to 15 residues. Deletions cut 0 bases from V and 0 bases from J, with 10 bases between. Germline CDR1 reads SGHRS; CDR2 reads YFSETQ. CDR3 region: CASSLGGTASYEQYF. Here the CDR3 DNA reads TGCGCCAGCAGCTTGGGCGGGACAGCCTCCTACGAGCAGTACTTC.

CDR3 loop: CASSSARRTQYF. The CDR3 DNA is TGTGCCAGCAGTTCCGCAAGGCGGACGCAGTATTTT. The rearrangement links TRBV27 to TRBJ2-3; no firm D call. The CDR3 is made up of 12 amino acids. CDR1 is MNHEY, CDR2 SMNVEV, per germline (reference sequence). Between the trimmed V and J ends, which lost 4 bases and 9 bases, there was a span of 11 bases.

The chain combines TRBV11-2 with TRBJ1-3; unclear D gene. The germline V gene encodes CDR1 SGHAT and CDR2 FQNNGV. Between the trimmed V and J ends, which lost 2 bases and 0 bases, there was a span of 5 bases. This CDR3 region has 14 residues. CDR3 coding DNA: TGTGCCAGCAGCTTAACTTACTCTGGAAACACCATATATTTT. It is translated as CASSLTYSGNTIYF.